These 23 T cell receptor beta chains were sequenced from one sample in a study of breast tumors, draining lymph nodes, adjacent tissues. One entry per CDR3 protein results from TCRdb running MiXCR on the multiplex PCR reads. Among about 150,000 distinct CDR3 sequences listed, over 25% were seen once. Axillary draining lymph nodes of breast cancer patients supplied the node samples. The sample was axillary lymph node tissue. The receptors come from a female donor with breast cancer. Some clones in this sample may be carry-over from other donors' samples.

V is TRBV20-1 and J is TRBJ1-1, with unresolved D. V was cut by 7 bases and J by 0 bases, with 15 bases left in between. The CDR3 covers 14 residues. Germline CDR1 DFQATT, CDR2 SNEGSKA (reference sequence). CDR3 DNA sequence: TGCAGTGGTAGGCAGCCTACTATGAACACTGAAGCTTTCTTT. Its protein product is CSGRQPTMNTEAFF.

With regard to this clonotype: A much larger clone differs by one base, so this may be a read error. The chain employs TRBV6-1 and TRBJ1-5, with no clear D. Trimming took off 6 bases at V and 1 base at J, with 7 bases between the two ends. The CDR3 length is 13 residues. CDR1 is MNHNS and CDR2 is SASEGT in the germline V gene. The DNA for the CDR3 is TGTGCCAGCAGACACACGAGCAATCAGCCCCAGCATTTT. This gives the protein CASRHTSNQPQHF.

This clonotype was seen at least ten times. The rearrangement links TRBV18 to TRBJ2-3; D is possibly TRBD1 (6 bases). The CDR3 extends over 14 amino acids. Germline V gene lookup returns CDR1 KGHSH and CDR2 LQKENI. Trimming cost V 0 bases and J 7 bases, with 11 bases left between them. The DNA for the CDR3 is TGTGCCAGCTCACCACCGGGGGCGGGCAATACGCAGTATTTT. It yields the protein CASSPPGAGNTQYF.

This clonotype was recorded many times. The V gene is TRBV20-1, the J gene TRBJ2-2; TRBD2 matches 7 bases. Germline CDR1 is DFQATT and CDR2 is SNEGSKA (reference sequence). The CDR3 is 15 residues long. Trimming took 3 bases from V and 4 from J; bases not matched to a gene: 8. CDR3 DNA: TGCAGTGCTAGGGTGACTAGCAGCTTCACCGGGGAGCTGTTTTTT. Protein: CSARVTSSFTGELFF.

This clonotype was seen only a few times. A read error is possible here, since a much larger clone lies one base away. This sequence joins TRBV5-1 and TRBJ1-4; D remains ambiguous. The CDR3 loop spans 13 amino acids. In germline, CDR1 is SGHRS, CDR2 YFSETQ. In nucleotides, the CDR3 is TGCGCCAGCAGCTTGTTTACAAATGAAAACCTGTTTTTT. It yields the protein CASSLFTNENLFF.

This clonotype was observed many times. The genes are TRBV7-2 and TRBJ2-2; D may be TRBD2 (6 bases). Trimming removed 5 bases from V and 7 bases from J, with 17 bases in between. The CDR3 consists of 15 residues. Germline V gene lookup returns CDR1 SGHTA and CDR2 FQGNSA. The CDR3 sequence: CASSLLGGLVGELFF. The DNA for the CDR3 is TGTGCCAGCAGCCTCCTCGGGGGATTAGTCGGGGAGCTGTTTTTT.

In its sample, this clonotype was seen many times. This may arise from a read error, as a much more abundant clone is one base away. V is TRBV7-2 and J is TRBJ2-5; a possible D gene is TRBD1 (6 bases). Looked up from germline, CDR1 is SGHTA and CDR2 is FQGNSA. This CDR3 is 15 amino acids long. The DNA of the CDR3 is TGTGCCAGCAGCTTAGGACAGGCGTACCAAGAGACCCAGCACTTC. It specifies CASSLGQAYQETQHF.

This clonotype was detected a few times. This chain links TRBV9 with TRBJ1-1, with 7 bases that match TRBD1. Germline V CDR1 and CDR2: SGDLS, YYNGEE. The CDR3 has 16 residues. Germline trimming cut 3 bases from V and 0 bases from J; bases unmatched to any gene: 8. This CDR3 is CASSARDSGMNTEAFF. CDR3 in DNA: TGTGCCAGCAGCGCCCGGGACAGCGGAATGAACACTGAAGCTTTCTTT.

Worth noting for this clonotype: At one of its ends the junction is not consistent with the germline gene, which may arise from a read error. V usage is TRBV7-8 and J usage is TRBJ2-5, with TRBD1 matching over 8 bases. Germline V gene data show CDR1 as SGHVS and CDR2 as FQNEAQ. The CDR3 length is 18 residues. The CDR3 sequence: CTSKTGGRGFHRQETQYF. In DNA, the CDR3 is TGTACCAGCAAAACAGGGGGAAGGGGATTCCATAGACAAGAGACCCAGTACTTC.

This clonotype was detected ten times or more. V usage is TRBV7-2 and J usage is TRBJ2-3; D may be TRBD1 or TRBD2 (6 bases each). This CDR3 is built from 15 residues. With 3 bases removed from V and 0 bases from J, the gap between germline ends came to 10 bases. The germline V gene encodes CDR1 SGHTA and CDR2 FQGNSA. CDR3 DNA sequence: TGTGCCAGCAGCTTTTCGGGGGCTAGCACAGATACGCAGTATTTT. Encoded protein: CASSFSGASTDTQYF.

This clonotype was seen repeatedly, ten times or more. The chain employs TRBV19 and TRBJ2-5; the D gene could be TRBD1 or TRBD2 (6 bases each). CDR3 length: 14 amino acids. Germline V lookup: CDR1 LNHDA, CDR2 SQIVND (reference sequence). Trimming took off 5 bases at V and 7 bases at J, with 17 bases between the two ends. The CDR3 DNA follows: TGTGCCAGTAGTCCAGACCGGGGGCTAATGACCCAGTACTTC. Protein sequence: CASSPDRGLMTQYF.

In its sample, this clonotype was seen many times. J is TRBJ2-3 and V is TRBV5-1; 8 bases line up with TRBD2. CDR3 length equals 16 residues. Trimming cost V 3 bases and J 1 base; bases outside gene matches: 7. Germline V gene data show CDR1 as SGHRS and CDR2 as YFSETQ. The CDR3 loop is CASSYLPGLGTDTQYF. Written as DNA, the CDR3 is TGCGCCAGCAGCTACCTACCGGGACTAGGCACAGATACGCAGTATTTT.

The V and J genes are TRBV6-2 or TRBV6-3 and TRBJ2-1; 11 bases map to TRBD2. The length of the CDR3 is 16 residues. The V gene's germline CDR1 is MNHEY and CDR2 SVGEGT. Germline trimming cut 0 bases from V and 9 bases from J; bases unmatched to any gene: 7. CDR3 amino acids: CASSYSSSGGAFEQFF. As DNA, the CDR3 is TGTGCCAGCAGTTACTCGAGTAGCGGGGGGGCCTTTGAGCAGTTCTTC.

With respect to this clonotype: A much larger clonotype is one base distant, so this may be a read error. This chain connects TRBV6-1 to TRBJ1-3; tentative D call: TRBD1 (6 bases). The CDR3 contains 16 residues. The germline gives CDR1 MNHNS, CDR2 SASEGT. V was cut by 3 bases and J by 2 bases, with 14 bases left in between. CDR3 coding DNA: TGTGCCAGCAGTGACCCAGGGGCGCGGGCTGGAAACACCATATATTTT. Translating gives CASSDPGARAGNTIYF.

J is TRBJ1-6 and V is TRBV9; D might be TRBD1 (5 bases). This CDR3 has 13 amino acids. CDR1 is SGDLS and CDR2 is YYNGEE in the germline V gene. V shed 3 bases and J shed 13 bases, with 14 bases lying between them. CDR3 in DNA: TGTGCCAGCAGCGGACGGGACTCGGGCCCCCTCCACTTT. This sequence encodes CASSGRDSGPLHF.

This clonotype was observed at least ten times. J is TRBJ1-5 and V is TRBV5-5, with D possibly matching TRBD1 (5 bases). Trimming shortened V by 3 bases and J by 4 bases, and 11 bases separated the two germline ends. Germline CDR1 SGHKS, CDR2 YYEKEE (reference sequence). The CDR3 covers 14 residues. CDR3 in amino acids: CASSSGLDNQPQHF. Written as DNA, the CDR3 is TGTGCCAGCAGCTCAGGGCTTGATAATCAGCCCCAGCATTTT.

This clonotype appeared many times. J is TRBJ1-6 and V is TRBV5-6; D remains ambiguous. CDR1 is SGHDT, CDR2 YYEEEE, per germline. The CDR3 length is 15 residues. V was cut by 5 bases and J by 6 bases, with 15 bases left in between. This chain's CDR3 is CASRFGRVTNSPLHF. The CDR3 DNA sequence: TGTGCCAGCAGGTTTGGACGGGTAACTAATTCACCCCTCCACTTT. The variable domain in full, with the rest retrieved from reference TRBV5-6 and TRBJ1-6, is DAGVTQSPTHLIKTRGQQVTLRCSPKSGHDTVSWYQQALGQGPQFIFQYYEEEERQRGNFPDRFSGHQFPNYSSELNVNALLLGDSALYLCASRFGRVTNSPLHFGNGTRLTVT.

Ten or more counts support this clonotype. The chain joins TRBV25-1 to TRBJ2-6, with D possibly TRBD2 on 5 matching bases. Germline values: CDR1 MGHDK, CDR2 SYGVNS. V dropped 0 bases and J dropped 4 bases, with 7 bases sitting between them. The CDR3 runs to 15 residues. The CDR3 bases are TGTGCCAGCAGTGAATACGGGGTCGGGGCCAACGTCCTGACTTTC. It encodes CASSEYGVGANVLTF.

The chain carries TRBV9 and TRBJ1-2; D might be TRBD1 (6 bases). CDR3 size: 15 residues. Germline lookup yields CDR1 SGDLS and CDR2 YYNGEE. V was shortened by 3 bases and J by 7 bases, with 19 bases between the two germline ends. CDR3 in DNA: TGTGCCAGCAGCGCACGGACAGAAGGAGGCTTTGGCTACACCTTC. Translating it yields CASSARTEGGFGYTF.

This clonotype has at least ten counts. The chain carries TRBV5-1 and TRBJ2-2; 12 bases are a match to TRBD2. Germline CDR1 reads SGHRS; CDR2 reads YFSETQ. The CDR3 runs to 18 residues. J gave up 1 base and V 4 bases, and 8 bases lay outside the gene matches. CDR3 sequence reads: CASSPSRTSGKNTGELFF. CDR3 bases: TGCGCCAGCAGCCCTTCCAGGACTAGCGGGAAGAACACCGGGGAGCTGTTTTTT.

A few counts support this clonotype. The rearrangement links TRBV12-3 or TRBV12-4 to TRBJ1-1; D remains ambiguous. V was pared by 2 bases and J by 0 bases, with 7 bases between. The CDR3 loop spans 14 amino acids. The CDR3 spells CASSLSGMNTEAFF. Written as DNA, the CDR3 is TGTGCCAGCAGTTTAAGCGGAATGAACACTGAAGCTTTCTTT.

The table lists this clonotype with many counts. The chain employs TRBV12-3 or TRBV12-4 and TRBJ2-1; tentative D call: TRBD2 (6 bases). This CDR3 region has 15 residues. Deletions cut 2 bases from V and 7 bases from J, with 15 bases between. CDR3 coding DNA: TGTGCCAGCAGTTTAAAGTTCGCGGGGCGGAATGAGCAGTTCTTC. This sequence encodes CASSLKFAGRNEQFF.

The chain uses TRBV18 and TRBJ2-1, with 7 nucleotides matching TRBD1. V was pared by 6 bases and J by 12 bases, with 17 bases of the junction left unmatched. Germline V gives CDR1 KGHSH, CDR2 LQKENI. CDR3 length: 15 residues. In nucleotides, the CDR3 is TGTGCCAGCTCGCCGGGACAGTCGGGCACAGATACGCAGTTCTTC. This encodes CASSPGQSGTDTQFF.